These 3 T cell receptor beta chains originate from one sample sequenced in a study of shared T cell receptors in the human thymus. Clones were sequenced by immunoSEQ multiplex PCR, and TCRdb holds only the in-frame ones, with some missing. The data contain about 660,000 clones, approximately 90% of them singletons. This same sample was also taken into another study, of human thymus T cells.

Sequencing was carried out using thymocytes. The receptor set was obtained from a boy in the first two years of life with a congenital heart defect.

This clone has just one count. This chain joins TRBV4-2 and TRBJ1-3, with TRBD1 as a possible D gene (6 bases). Trimming took off 0 bases at V and 3 bases at J, with 9 bases between the two ends. This CDR3 is 15 amino acids long. Germline assignment: CDR1 LGHNA and CDR2 YNFKEQ. The CDR3 loop is CASSQELDSGNTIYF. CDR3 nucleotide sequence: TGTGCCAGCAGCCAAGAATTGGACAGTGGAAACACCATATATTTT.

DNA for the CDR3: TGCGCCAGCAGCTACGACAGGGCCGGGACCGGGGAGCTGTTTTTT. Translation gives CASSYDRAGTGELFF. The rearrangement uses TRBV5-1 and TRBJ2-2, with 7 bases matching TRBD1. CDR3 length: 15 amino acids. Unmatched junction bases numbered 7, after V lost 3 bases and J lost 5 bases. Germline CDR1 reads SGHRS; CDR2 reads YFSETQ.

V and J are TRBV28 and TRBJ2-7, with 8 bases matching TRBD2. From germline, CDR1 is MDHEN and CDR2 SYDVKM. J gave up 4 bases and V 5 bases, and 10 bases lay outside the gene matches. The CDR3 is 15 amino acids. This CDR3 is CASSTPDSGDYEQYF. The CDR3, as DNA: TGTGCCAGCAGTACCCCAGATAGCGGGGATTACGAGCAGTACTTC.